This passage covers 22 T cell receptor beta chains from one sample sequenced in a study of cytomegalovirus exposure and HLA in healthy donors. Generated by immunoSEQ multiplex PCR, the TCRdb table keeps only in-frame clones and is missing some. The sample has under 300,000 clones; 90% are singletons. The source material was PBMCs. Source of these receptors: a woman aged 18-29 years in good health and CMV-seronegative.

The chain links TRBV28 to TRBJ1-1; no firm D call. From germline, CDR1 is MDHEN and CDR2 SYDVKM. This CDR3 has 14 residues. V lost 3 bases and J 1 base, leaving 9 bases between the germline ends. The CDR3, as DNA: TGTGCCAGCAGTTTGAGGTTAGGGAACACTGAAGCTTTCTTT. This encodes CASSLRLGNTEAFF.

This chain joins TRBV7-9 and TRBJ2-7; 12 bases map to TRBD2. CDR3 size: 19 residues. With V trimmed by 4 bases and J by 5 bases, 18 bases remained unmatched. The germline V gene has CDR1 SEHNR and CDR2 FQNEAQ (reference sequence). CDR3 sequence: CASSSGLAGGPELLDEQYF. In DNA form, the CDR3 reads TGTGCCAGCAGCTCCGGGCTAGCGGGGGGGCCTGAGCTCCTGGACGAGCAGTACTTC.

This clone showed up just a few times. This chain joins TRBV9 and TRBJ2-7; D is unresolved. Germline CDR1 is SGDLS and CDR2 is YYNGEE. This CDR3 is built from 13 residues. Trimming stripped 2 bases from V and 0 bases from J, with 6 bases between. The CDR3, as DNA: TGTGCCAGCAGCGTCGGTCCCTCCTACGAGCAGTACTTC. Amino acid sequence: CASSVGPSYEQYF.

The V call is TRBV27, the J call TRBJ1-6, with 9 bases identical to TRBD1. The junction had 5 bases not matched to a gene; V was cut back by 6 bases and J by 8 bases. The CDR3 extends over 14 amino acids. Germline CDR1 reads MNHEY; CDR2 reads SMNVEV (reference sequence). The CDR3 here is CASRTTGGDSPLHF. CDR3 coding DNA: TGTGCCAGCAGGACGACAGGGGGGGATTCACCCCTCCACTTT.

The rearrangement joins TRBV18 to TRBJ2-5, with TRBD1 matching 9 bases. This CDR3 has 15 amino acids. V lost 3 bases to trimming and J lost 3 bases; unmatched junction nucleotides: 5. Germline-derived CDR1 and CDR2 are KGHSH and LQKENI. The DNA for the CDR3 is TGTGCCAGCTCACCCCGGGACAGGGTGAAAGAGACCCAGTACTTC. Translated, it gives CASSPRDRVKETQYF.

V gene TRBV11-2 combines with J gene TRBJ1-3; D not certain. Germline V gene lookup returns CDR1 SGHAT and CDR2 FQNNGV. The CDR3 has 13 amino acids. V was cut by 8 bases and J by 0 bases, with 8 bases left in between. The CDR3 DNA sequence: TGTGCCAGCCCTTCCCGCTCTGGAAACACCATATATTTT. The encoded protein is CASPSRSGNTIYF.

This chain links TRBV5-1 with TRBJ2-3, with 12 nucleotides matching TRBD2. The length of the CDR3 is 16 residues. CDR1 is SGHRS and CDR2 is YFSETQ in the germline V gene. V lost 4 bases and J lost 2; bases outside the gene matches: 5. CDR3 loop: CASSRGLAGITDTQYF. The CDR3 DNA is TGCGCCAGCAGCCGAGGACTAGCGGGAATCACAGATACGCAGTATTTT.

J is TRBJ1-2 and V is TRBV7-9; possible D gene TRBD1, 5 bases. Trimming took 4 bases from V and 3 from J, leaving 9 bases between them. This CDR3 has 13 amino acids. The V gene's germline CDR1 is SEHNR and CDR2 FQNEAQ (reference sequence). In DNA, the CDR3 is TGTGCCAGCAGCTATGACAGAGACTATGGCTACACCTTC. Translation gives CASSYDRDYGYTF.

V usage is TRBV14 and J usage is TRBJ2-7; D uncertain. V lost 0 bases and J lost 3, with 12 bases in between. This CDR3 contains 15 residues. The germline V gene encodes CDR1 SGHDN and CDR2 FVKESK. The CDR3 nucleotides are TGTGCCAGCAGCCAAGAAGACCGATCCAACTACGAGCAGTACGTC. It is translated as CASSQEDRSNYEQYV.

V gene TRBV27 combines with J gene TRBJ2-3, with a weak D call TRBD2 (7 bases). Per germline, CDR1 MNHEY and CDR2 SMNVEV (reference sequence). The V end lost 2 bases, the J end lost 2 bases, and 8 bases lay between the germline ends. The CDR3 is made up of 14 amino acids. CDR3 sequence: CASSLGGATDTQYF. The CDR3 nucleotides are TGTGCCAGCAGTTTAGGGGGGGCCACAGATACGCAGTATTTT.

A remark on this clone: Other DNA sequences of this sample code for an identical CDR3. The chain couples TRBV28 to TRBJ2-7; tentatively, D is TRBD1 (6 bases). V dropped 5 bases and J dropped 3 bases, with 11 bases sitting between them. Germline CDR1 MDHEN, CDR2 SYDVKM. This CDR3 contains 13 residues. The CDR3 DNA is TGTGCCAGCAGTCCCAGGGGAAGCTACGAGCAGTACTTC. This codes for CASSPRGSYEQYF.

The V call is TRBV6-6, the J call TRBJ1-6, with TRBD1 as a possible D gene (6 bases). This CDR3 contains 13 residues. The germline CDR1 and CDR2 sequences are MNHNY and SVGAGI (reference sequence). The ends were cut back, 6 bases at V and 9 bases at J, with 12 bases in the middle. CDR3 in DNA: TGTGCCAGCAGCCGACAGGAGAGTTCACCCCTCCACTTT. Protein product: CASSRQESSPLHF.

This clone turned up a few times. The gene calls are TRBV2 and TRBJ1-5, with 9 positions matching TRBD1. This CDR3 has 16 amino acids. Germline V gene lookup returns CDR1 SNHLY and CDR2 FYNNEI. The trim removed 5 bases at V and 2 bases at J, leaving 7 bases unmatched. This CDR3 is CASSSPWTGGNQPQHF. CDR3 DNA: TGTGCCAGCAGTAGCCCGTGGACAGGGGGCAATCAGCCCCAGCATTTT.

CDR3 loop: CASSSGQVGNTIYF. The CDR3 nucleotides read TGTGCCAGCAGCTCCGGACAGGTGGGAAACACCATATATTTT. The V gene is TRBV7-8, the J gene TRBJ1-3, with 7 bases matching TRBD1. With 4 bases clipped from V and 4 bases from J, the junction kept 4 bases outside the gene matches. Germline V CDR1 and CDR2: SGHVS, FQNEAQ. The CDR3 loop spans 14 amino acids. The whole variable domain, remainder taken from reference TRBV7-8 and TRBJ1-3, is GAGVSQSPRYKVAKRGQDVALRCDPISGHVSLFWYQQALGQGPEFLTYFQNEAQLDKSGLPSDRFFAERPEGSVSTLKIQRTQQEDSAVYLCASSSGQVGNTIYFGEGSWLTVV.

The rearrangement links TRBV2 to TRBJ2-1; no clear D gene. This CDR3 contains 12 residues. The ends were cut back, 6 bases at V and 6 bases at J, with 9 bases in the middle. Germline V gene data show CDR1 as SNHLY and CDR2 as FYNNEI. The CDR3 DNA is TGTGCCAGCAGCGTAACATTCAATGAGCAGTTCTTC. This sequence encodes CASSVTFNEQFF.

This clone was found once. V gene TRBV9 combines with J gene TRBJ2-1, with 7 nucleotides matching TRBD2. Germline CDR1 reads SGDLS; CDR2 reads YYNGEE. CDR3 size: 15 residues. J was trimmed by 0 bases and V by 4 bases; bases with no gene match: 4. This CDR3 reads CASSQSGDSYNEQFF. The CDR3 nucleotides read TGTGCCAGCAGCCAAAGCGGGGACTCCTACAATGAGCAGTTCTTC. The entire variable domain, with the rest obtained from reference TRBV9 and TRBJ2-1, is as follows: DSGVTQTPKHLITATGQRVTLRCSPRSGDLSVYWYQQSLDQGLQFLIQYYNGEERAKGNILERFSAQQFPDLHSELNLSSLELGDSALYFCASSQSGDSYNEQFFGPGTRLTVL.

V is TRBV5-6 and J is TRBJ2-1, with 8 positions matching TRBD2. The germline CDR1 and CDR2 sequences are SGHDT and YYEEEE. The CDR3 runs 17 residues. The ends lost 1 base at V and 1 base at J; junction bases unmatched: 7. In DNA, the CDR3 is TGTGCCAGCAGCTTGTCTGCAGCGGGGGCATCCTACAATGAGCAGTTCTTC. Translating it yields CASSLSAAGASYNEQFF.

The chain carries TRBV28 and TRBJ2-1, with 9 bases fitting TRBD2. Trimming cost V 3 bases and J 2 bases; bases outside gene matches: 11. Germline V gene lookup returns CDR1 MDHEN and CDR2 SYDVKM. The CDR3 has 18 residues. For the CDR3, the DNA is TGTGCCAGCAGTTTGGGAGTGGCGGTAGCGGGGGCCTACAATGAGCAGTTCTTC. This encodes CASSLGVAVAGAYNEQFF.

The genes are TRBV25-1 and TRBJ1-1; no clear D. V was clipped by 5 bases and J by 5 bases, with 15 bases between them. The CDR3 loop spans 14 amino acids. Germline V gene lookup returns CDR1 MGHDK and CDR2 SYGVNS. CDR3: CASSRDYSGTEAFF. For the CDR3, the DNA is TGTGCCAGCAGTCGAGACTATTCGGGGACTGAAGCTTTCTTT.

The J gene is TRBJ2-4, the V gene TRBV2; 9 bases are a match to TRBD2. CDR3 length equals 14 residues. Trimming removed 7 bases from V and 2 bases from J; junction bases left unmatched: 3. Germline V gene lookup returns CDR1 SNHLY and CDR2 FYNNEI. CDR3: CASKAGGPKNIQYF. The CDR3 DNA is TGTGCCAGCAAGGCGGGGGGGCCCAAAAACATTCAGTACTTC. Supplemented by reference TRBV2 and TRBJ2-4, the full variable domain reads EPEVTQTPSHQVTQMGQEVILRCVPISNHLYFYWYRQILGQKVEFLVSFYNNEISEKSEIFDDQFSVERPDGSNFTLKIRSTKLEDSAMYFCASKAGGPKNIQYFGAGTRLSVL.

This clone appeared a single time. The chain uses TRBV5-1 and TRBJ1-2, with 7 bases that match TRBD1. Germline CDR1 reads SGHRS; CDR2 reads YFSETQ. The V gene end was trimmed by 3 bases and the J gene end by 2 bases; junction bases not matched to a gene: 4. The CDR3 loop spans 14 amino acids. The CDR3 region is CASSSLTGNYGYTF. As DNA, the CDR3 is TGCGCCAGCAGCTCGCTGACAGGGAACTATGGCTACACCTTC.

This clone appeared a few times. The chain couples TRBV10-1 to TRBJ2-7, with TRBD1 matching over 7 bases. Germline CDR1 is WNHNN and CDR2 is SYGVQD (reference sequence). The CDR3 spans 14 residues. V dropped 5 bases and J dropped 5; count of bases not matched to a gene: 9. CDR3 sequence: CASSLTGFEDEQYF. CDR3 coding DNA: TGCGCCAGCAGTCTGACAGGGTTCGAAGACGAGCAGTACTTC.